Detailed here is one T cell receptor beta chain. Its antigen is not known. The sample is drawn from a study of T cells in Graves' hyperthyroidism and ophthalmopathy. The overall study: Peripheral blood draws took place at initial diagnosis, ahead of any treatment. Whole-study results and caveats: The blood repertoire included most of the expanded thyroid clonotypes above 0.001. A model of 13 V-J features distinguished ophthalmopathy from stable hyperthyroidism.

This sample holds PBMCs from about 9.3 ml fresh peripheral blood. RNA transcripts provided the source from which TCR beta CDR3 regions were amplified. The HTBI primer set served for first-round RT-PCR of the TCR CDR3. TCRdb reanalysed the multiplex PCR reads using MiXCR and keeps one entry per CDR3 protein. The data hold around 300,000 distinct CDR3 sequences, with 20% to 25% observed a single time. Sequencing was carried out using blood. This sequence originates from a man in his thirties or forties with Graves' ophthalmopathy.

This chain's CDR3 is CASSLRGEGPYNEQFF. In DNA form, the CDR3 reads TGCGCCAGCAGCCTCCGGGGCGAAGGGCCCTACAATGAGCAGTTCTTC. The V and J genes are TRBV5-1 and TRBJ2-1; D might be TRBD1 or TRBD2, each matching 5 bases. Trimming cost V 4 bases and J 2 bases, with 16 bases left between them. Germline V lookup: CDR1 SGHRS, CDR2 YFSETQ. The CDR3 runs to 16 residues.